The entry below gives a single T cell receptor (beta chain) sequence along with its context. Its antigen is not identified. TCRdb keeps only in-frame clones here, not all; method: immunoSEQ multiplex PCR. The table lists around 33,000 clones, about 85% of them singletons. The V segment lost 5 bases and the J segment 1 base; nucleotides outside the gene matches: 4. The CDR3 is made up of 17 amino acids. Germline V gene data show CDR1 as SGHVS and CDR2 as FNYEAQ. Samples were taken several times over chemoradiotherapy. These data originate in a study of chemoradiotherapy in HPV16-positive cancers. Study at large: Candidate HPV-specific clones and shared TCR motifs came from two HPV16-positive patients. Points from the study as a whole: HPV-specific T cells were functionally defined from only a couple of HPV16-positive patients.

This chain links TRBV7-6 with TRBJ2-2; 13 bases agree with TRBD2. The sequenced sample was blood, obtained from a patient who underwent chemoradiotherapy. This receptor was identified in a human donor with HPV-associated anogenital cancer. The CDR3 sequence: CASSPWTSGGNTGELFF. In DNA, the CDR3 is TGTGCCAGCAGCCCATGGACTAGCGGGGGGAACACCGGGGAGCTGTTTTTT.